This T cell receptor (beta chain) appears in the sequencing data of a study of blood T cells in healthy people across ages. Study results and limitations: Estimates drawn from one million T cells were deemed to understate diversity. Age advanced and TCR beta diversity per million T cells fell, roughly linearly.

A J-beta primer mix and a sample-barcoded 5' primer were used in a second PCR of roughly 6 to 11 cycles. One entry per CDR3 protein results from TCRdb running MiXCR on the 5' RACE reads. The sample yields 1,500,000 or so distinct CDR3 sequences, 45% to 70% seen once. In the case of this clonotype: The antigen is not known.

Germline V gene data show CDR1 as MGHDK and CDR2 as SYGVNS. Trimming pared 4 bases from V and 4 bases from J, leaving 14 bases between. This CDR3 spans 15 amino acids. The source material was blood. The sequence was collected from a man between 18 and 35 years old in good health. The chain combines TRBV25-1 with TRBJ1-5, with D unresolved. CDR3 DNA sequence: TGTGCCAGCAGTGGCCTAGGAGGGCCGAATCAGCCCCAGCATTTT. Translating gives CASSGLGGPNQPQHF. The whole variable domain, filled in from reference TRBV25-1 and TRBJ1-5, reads EADIYQTPRYLVIGTGKKITLECSQTMGHDKMYWYQQDPGMELHLIHYSYGVNSTEKGDLSSESTVSRIRTEHFPLTLESARPSHTSQYLCASSGLGGPNQPQHFGDGTRLSIL.